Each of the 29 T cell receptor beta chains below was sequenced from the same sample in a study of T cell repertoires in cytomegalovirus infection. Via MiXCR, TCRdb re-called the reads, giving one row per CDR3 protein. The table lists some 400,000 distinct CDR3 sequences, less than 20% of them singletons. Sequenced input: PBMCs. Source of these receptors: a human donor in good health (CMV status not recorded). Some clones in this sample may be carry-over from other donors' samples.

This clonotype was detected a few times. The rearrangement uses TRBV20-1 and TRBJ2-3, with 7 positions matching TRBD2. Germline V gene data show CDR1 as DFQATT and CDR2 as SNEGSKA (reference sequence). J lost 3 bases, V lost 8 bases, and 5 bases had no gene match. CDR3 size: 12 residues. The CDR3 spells CSPQRGTDTQYF. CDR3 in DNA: TGCAGTCCCCAGCGGGGTACAGATACGCAGTATTTT.

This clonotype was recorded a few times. DNA of the CDR3: TGCGCCAGCAGCCAAGATCCGGGAGGCTACAATGAGCAGTTCTTC. Amino acid sequence: CASSQDPGGYNEQFF. The chain recombines TRBV4-3 with TRBJ2-1; 7 bases map to TRBD2. The CDR3 consists of 15 residues. V lost 0 bases, J lost 3 bases, and 2 bases stayed unmatched. Looked up from germline, CDR1 is LGHNA and CDR2 is YSLEER.

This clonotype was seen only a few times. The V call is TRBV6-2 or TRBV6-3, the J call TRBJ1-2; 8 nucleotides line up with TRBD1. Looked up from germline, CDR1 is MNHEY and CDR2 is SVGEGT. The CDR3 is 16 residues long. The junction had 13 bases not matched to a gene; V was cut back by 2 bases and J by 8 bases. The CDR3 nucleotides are TGTGCCAGCAGTTACGGTGGGACAGGTGTGTCTGACGGCTACACCTTC. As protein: CASSYGGTGVSDGYTF.

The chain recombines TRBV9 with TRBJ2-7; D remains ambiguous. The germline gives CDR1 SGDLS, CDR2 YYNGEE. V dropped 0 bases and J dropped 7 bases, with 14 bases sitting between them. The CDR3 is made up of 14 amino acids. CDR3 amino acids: CASSVVPQSEEQYF. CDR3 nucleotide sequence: TGTGCCAGCAGCGTAGTCCCCCAATCGGAGGAGCAGTACTTC. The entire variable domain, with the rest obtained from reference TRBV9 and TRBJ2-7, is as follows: DSGVTQTPKHLITATGQRVTLRCSPRSGDLSVYWYQQSLDQGLQFLIQYYNGEERAKGNILERFSAQQFPDLHSELNLSSLELGDSALYFCASSVVPQSEEQYFGPGTRLTVT.

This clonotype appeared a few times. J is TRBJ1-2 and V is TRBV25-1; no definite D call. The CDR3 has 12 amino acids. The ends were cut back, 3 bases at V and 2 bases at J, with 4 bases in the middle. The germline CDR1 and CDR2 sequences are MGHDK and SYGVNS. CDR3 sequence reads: CASSEGNYGYTF. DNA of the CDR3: TGTGCCAGCAGTGAGGGCAACTATGGCTACACCTTC.

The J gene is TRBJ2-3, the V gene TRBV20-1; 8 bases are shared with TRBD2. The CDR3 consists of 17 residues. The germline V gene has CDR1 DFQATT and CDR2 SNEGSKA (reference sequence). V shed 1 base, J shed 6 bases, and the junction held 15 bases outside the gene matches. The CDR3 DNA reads TGCAGTGCTAGAGTAGTACGCGGGGGGCCCTCCTTCGATACGCAGTATTTT. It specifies CSARVVRGGPSFDTQYF.

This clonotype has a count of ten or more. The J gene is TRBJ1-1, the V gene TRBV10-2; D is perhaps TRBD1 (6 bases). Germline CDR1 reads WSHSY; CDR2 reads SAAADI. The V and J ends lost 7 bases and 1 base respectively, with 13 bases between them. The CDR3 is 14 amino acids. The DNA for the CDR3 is TGCGCCAGCACCCCTAGGGGGAGGAACACTGAAGCTTTCTTT. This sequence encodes CASTPRGRNTEAFF.

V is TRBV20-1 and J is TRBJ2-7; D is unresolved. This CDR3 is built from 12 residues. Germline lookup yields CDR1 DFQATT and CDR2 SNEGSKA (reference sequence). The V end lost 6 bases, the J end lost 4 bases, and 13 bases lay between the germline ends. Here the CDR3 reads CSAPGAKYEQYF. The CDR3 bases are TGCAGTGCCCCGGGTGCGAAATACGAGCAGTACTTC.

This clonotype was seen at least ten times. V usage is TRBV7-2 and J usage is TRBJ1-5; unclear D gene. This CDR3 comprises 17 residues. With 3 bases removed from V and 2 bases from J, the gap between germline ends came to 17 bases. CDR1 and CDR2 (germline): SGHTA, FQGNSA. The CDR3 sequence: CASSFVSWGFGNQPQHF. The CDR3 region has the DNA TGTGCCAGCAGCTTTGTTTCTTGGGGTTTCGGCAATCAGCCCCAGCATTTT.

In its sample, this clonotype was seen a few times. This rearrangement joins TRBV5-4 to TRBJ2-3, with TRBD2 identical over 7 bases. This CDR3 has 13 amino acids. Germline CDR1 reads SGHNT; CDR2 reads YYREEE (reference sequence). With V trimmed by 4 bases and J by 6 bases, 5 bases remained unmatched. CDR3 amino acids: CASSGGVVDTQYF. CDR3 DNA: TGTGCCAGCAGCGGGGGGGTTGTGGATACGCAGTATTTT.

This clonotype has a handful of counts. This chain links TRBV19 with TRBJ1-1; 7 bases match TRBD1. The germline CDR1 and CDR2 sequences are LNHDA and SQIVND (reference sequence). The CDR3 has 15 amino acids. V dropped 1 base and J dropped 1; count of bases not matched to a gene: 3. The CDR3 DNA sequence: TGTGCCAGTAGTATAGCAGGACAGGCGAACACTGAAGCTTTCTTT. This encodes CASSIAGQANTEAFF.

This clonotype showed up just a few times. The DNA of the CDR3 is TGTGCCAGCAGCTTGTCATCAGCGGGTCCCTACGAGCAGTACTTC. Its translation: CASSLSSAGPYEQYF. The rearrangement joins TRBV7-2 to TRBJ2-7, with TRBD2 as a possible D gene (6 bases). The CDR3 is 15 residues long. The germline V and J ends were trimmed by 3 bases and 2 bases, with 14 bases remaining between them. The V gene's germline CDR1 is SGHTA and CDR2 FQGNSA.

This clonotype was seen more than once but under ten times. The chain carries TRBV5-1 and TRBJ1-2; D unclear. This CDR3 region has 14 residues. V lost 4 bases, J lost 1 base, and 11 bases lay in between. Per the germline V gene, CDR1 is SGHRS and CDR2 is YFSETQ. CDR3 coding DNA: TGCGCCAGCAGCCCCGAACAGAATAACTATGGCTACACCTTC. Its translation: CASSPEQNNYGYTF.

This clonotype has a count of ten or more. The CDR3, as DNA: TGTGCCAGCAGCTTCCGCCAGGGAAACACCATATATTTT. This gives the protein CASSFRQGNTIYF. The chain carries TRBV7-9 and TRBJ1-3; D call uncertain. CDR1 SEHNR and CDR2 FQNEAQ come from the germline V gene (reference sequence). The CDR3 contains 13 residues. The V and J ends lost 3 bases and 4 bases respectively, with 7 bases between them.

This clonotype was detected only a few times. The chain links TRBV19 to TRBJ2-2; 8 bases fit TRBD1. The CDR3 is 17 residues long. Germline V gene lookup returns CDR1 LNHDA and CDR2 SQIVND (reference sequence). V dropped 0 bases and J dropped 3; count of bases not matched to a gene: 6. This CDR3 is CASSIDLRDRYTGELFF. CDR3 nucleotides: TGTGCCAGTAGTATAGATCTTCGGGACAGGTACACCGGGGAGCTGTTTTTT. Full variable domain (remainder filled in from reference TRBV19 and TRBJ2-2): DGGITQSPKYLFRKEGQNVTLSCEQNLNHDAMYWYRQDPGQGLRLIYYSQIVNDFQKGDIAEGYSVSREKKESFPLTVTSAQKNPTAFYLCASSIDLRDRYTGELFFGEGSRLTVL.

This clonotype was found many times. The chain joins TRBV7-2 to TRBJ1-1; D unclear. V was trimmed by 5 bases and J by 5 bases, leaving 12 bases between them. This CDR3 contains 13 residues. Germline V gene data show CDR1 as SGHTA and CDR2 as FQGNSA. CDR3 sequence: CASSPRPSTEAFF. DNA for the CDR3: TGTGCCAGCAGCCCCCGCCCCTCGACTGAAGCTTTCTTT.

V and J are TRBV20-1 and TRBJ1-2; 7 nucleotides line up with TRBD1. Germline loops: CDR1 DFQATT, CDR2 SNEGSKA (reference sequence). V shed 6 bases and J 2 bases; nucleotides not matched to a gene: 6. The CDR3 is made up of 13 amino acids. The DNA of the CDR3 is TGCAGTGCCTGGGACAGTATAAACTATGGCTACACCTTC. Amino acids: CSAWDSINYGYTF.

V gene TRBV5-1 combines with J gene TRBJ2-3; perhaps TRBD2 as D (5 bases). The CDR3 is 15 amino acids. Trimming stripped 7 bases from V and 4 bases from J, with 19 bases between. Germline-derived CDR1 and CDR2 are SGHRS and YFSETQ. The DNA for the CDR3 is TGCGCCAGCTTCCGGGATCCGAACGACGCAGATACGCAGTATTTT. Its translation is CASFRDPNDADTQYF.

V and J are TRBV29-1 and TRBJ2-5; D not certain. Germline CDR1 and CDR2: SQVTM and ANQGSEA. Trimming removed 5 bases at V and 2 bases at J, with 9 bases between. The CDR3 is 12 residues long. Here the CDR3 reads CSVRVNQETQYF. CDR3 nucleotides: TGCAGCGTTAGGGTTAATCAAGAGACCCAGTACTTC.

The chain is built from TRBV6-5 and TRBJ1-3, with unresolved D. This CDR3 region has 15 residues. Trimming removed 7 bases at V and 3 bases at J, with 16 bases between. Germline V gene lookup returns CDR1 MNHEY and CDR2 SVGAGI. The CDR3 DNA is TGTGCCAGCACTACCGGGATAACTTTTGGAAACACCATATATTTT. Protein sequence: CASTTGITFGNTIYF.

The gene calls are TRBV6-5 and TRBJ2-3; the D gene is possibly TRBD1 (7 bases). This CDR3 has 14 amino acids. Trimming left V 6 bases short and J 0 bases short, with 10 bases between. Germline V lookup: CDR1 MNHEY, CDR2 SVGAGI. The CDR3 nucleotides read TGTGCCAGCAGACAGGGGAGGAGCACAGATACGCAGTATTTT. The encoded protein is CASRQGRSTDTQYF.

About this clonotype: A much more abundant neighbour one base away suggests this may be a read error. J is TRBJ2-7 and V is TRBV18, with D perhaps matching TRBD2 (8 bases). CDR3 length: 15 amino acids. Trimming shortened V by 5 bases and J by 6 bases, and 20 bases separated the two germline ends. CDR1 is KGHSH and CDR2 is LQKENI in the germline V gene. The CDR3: CASSSGGTEYCEQYF. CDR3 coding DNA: TGTGCCAGCTCATCGGGGGGGACAGAGTACTGCGAGCAGTACTTC.

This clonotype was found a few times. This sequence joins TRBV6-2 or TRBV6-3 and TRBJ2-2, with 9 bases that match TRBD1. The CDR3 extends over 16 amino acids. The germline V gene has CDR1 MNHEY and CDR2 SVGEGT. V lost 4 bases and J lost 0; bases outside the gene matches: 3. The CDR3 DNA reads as TGTGCCAGCAGTTGGACAGGGGTGGCGAACACCGGGGAGCTGTTTTTT. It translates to CASSWTGVANTGELFF.

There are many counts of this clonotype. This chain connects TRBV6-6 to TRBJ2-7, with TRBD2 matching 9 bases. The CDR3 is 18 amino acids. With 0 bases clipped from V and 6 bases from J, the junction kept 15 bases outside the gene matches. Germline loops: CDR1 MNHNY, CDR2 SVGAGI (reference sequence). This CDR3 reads CASSYSVGSGSPSVEQYF. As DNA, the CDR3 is TGTGCCAGCAGTTACTCGGTGGGTAGCGGGAGCCCCTCGGTCGAGCAGTACTTC.

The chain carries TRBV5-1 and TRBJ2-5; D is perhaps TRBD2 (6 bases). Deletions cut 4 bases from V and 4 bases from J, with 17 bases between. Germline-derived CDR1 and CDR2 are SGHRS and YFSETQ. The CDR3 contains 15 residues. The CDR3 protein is CASSPRRESSETQYF. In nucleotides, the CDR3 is TGCGCCAGCAGCCCGAGGAGGGAGTCCTCAGAGACCCAGTACTTC.

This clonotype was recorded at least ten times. In DNA form, the CDR3 reads TGCAGTGCTAGCGGGAGCAGGGGGGGTAATCAGCCCCAGCATTTT. Translation gives CSASGSRGGNQPQHF. This sequence joins TRBV20-1 and TRBJ1-5, with 7 bases that match TRBD1. The CDR3 consists of 15 residues. Per germline, CDR1 DFQATT and CDR2 SNEGSKA (reference sequence). V lost 3 bases to trimming and J lost 4 bases; unmatched junction nucleotides: 9.

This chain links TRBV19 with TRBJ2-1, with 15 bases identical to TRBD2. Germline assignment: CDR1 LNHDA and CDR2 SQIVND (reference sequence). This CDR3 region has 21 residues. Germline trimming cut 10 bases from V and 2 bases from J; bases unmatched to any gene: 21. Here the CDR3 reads CATSSDRGGTSGRPTYNEQFF. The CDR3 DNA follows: TGTGCCACCTCAAGTGACAGAGGAGGGACTAGCGGGAGGCCGACCTACAATGAGCAGTTCTTC. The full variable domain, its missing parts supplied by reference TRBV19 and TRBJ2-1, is DGGITQSPKYLFRKEGQNVTLSCEQNLNHDAMYWYRQDPGQGLRLIYYSQIVNDFQKGDIAEGYSVSREKKESFPLTVTSAQKNPTAFYLCATSSDRGGTSGRPTYNEQFFGPGTRLTVL.

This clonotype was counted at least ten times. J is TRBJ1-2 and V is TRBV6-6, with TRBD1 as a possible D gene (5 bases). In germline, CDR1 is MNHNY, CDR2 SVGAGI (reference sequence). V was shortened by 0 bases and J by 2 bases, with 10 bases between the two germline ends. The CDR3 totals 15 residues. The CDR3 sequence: CASSYSQGSNYGYTF. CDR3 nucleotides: TGTGCCAGCAGTTACTCTCAGGGTTCAAACTATGGCTACACCTTC.

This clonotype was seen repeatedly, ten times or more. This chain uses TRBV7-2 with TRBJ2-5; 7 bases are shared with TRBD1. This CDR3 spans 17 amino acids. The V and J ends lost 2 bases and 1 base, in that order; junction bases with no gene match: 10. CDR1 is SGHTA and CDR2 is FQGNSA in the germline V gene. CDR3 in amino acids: CASSLKAGTVIQETQYF. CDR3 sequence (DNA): TGTGCCAGCAGCTTAAAGGCCGGGACAGTCATCCAAGAGACCCAGTACTTC. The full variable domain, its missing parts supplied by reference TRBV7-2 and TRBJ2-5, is GAGVSQSPSNKVTEKGKDVELRCDPISGHTALYWYRQSLGQGLEFLIYFQGNSAPDKSGLPSDRFSAERTGGSVSTLTIQRTQQEDSAVYLCASSLKAGTVIQETQYFGPGTRLLVL.